The source of this T cell receptor beta chain is a study of cytomegalovirus exposure and HLA in healthy donors. General observations from the study: The study labeled 150 to 200 TCR beta chains cytomegalovirus-associated. A further, later analysis showed that HLA-associated TCR beta chains (compared with equally common others) were more clonally expanded.

This CDR3 spans 15 amino acids. Trimming took 6 bases from V and 1 from J; bases not matched to a gene: 6. Germline V lookup: CDR1 MNHEY, CDR2 SMNVEV (reference sequence). As for this clone: Its antigen is as yet unknown.

Researchers ran the PCR with 60 Vbeta and 13 Jbeta primers. Profiled with immunoSEQ multiplex PCR; TCRdb holds only in-frame clones, not every one. The sample lists 170,000 or so clones, around 70% seen once, with roughly 3% in the top ten. The specimen was PBMCs. The chain has TRBV27 and TRBJ2-3, with TRBD1 identical over 8 bases. This sequence originates from a male donor in good health and CMV-seronegative. The CDR3 bases are TGTGCCAGCAGAACACAGACAGGGGGCACAGATACGCAGTATTTT. The encoded protein is CASRTQTGGTDTQYF.